The 19 T cell receptor beta chains below were found in one sample sequenced in a study of naive and memory T cell subsets. TCR cDNA received a 3' ligated oligonucleotide that carried a UMI. Ligated cDNA underwent four rounds of PCR with nested alpha and beta constant region primers and SP2. MiXCR, run by TCRdb on the 5' RACE reads, gives a single entry per CDR3 protein. In the table there are more than 60,000 distinct CDR3 sequences, 8% of which are singletons. Receptor source: a female donor in good health.

This clonotype was found a few times. A single base separates this from a much larger clone, so it may be a read error. CDR3 loop: CASSNGQGENF. The CDR3 DNA follows: TGTGCCAGCAGTAATGGACAGGGGGAGAATTTT. The chain couples TRBV6-2 or TRBV6-3 to TRBJ1-5; 10 nucleotides align to TRBD1. This CDR3 comprises 11 residues. Germline values: CDR1 MNHEY, CDR2 SVGEGT.

This clonotype came up a few times. This chain uses TRBV12-3 or TRBV12-4 with TRBJ2-1; possibly TRBD1 or TRBD2 for D (5 bases each). V lost 6 bases to trimming and J lost 2 bases, with 17 bases between them. The CDR3 is made up of 16 amino acids. The CDR3 nucleotides are TGTGCCAGCAGACCAAGAGGGGCGGTAGCCTACAATGAGCAGTTCTTC. Translated, it gives CASRPRGAVAYNEQFF.

V and J are TRBV30 and TRBJ2-2; 8 bases fit TRBD1. CDR1 and CDR2 from the germline V gene are GTSNPN and SVGIG (reference sequence). Trimming at V came to 3 bases and at J to 1 base, leaving 1 base not matched to a gene. This CDR3 has 14 amino acids. The CDR3 bases are TGTGCCTGGAGAGGACAGGGGAACACCGGGGAGCTGTTTTTT. It translates to CAWRGQGNTGELFF.

This clonotype was seen a few times. V is TRBV5-1 and J is TRBJ2-2, with TRBD2 matching over 9 bases. With V trimmed by 3 bases and J by 5 bases, 5 bases remained unmatched. The germline V gene has CDR1 SGHRS and CDR2 YFSETQ. This CDR3 has 15 residues. CDR3 DNA sequence: TGCGCCAGCAGCTCCCTAGCGGGAACGACCGGGGAGCTGTTTTTT. Translated, it gives CASSSLAGTTGELFF.

This clonotype was found many times. This chain joins TRBV19 and TRBJ1-5; 9 bases are a match to TRBD1. CDR1 and CDR2 from the germline V gene are LNHDA and SQIVND (reference sequence). The J segment lost 3 bases and the V segment lost 6 bases, leaving 6 bases of the junction unmatched. CDR3 length: 15 amino acids. The CDR3 bases are TGTGCCAGTAGGACACAGGGGGCGCACAATCAGCCCCAGCATTTT. It specifies CASRTQGAHNQPQHF.

The J gene is TRBJ2-7, the V gene TRBV5-1, with TRBD1 as a possible D gene (5 bases). V lost 4 bases, J lost 1 base, and 12 bases lay in between. Per germline, CDR1 SGHRS and CDR2 YFSETQ. The CDR3 contains 14 residues. CDR3 DNA sequence: TGCGCCAGCAGCAATCGGACACGTTCCTACGAGCAGTACTTC. Residues: CASSNRTRSYEQYF.

Only a few counts were recorded for this clonotype. For the CDR3, the DNA is TGTGCCAGCAGTTTTCGGGATTCCAGACACGAGCAGTACTTC. It is translated as CASSFRDSRHEQYF. This chain links TRBV28 with TRBJ2-7; a weak D match, TRBD2 (5 bases). Trimming took 3 bases from V and 5 from J, leaving 14 bases between them. CDR1 is MDHEN and CDR2 is SYDVKM in the germline V gene. The CDR3 is 14 amino acids. The full variable domain, rest sourced from reference TRBV28 and TRBJ2-7, is DVKVTQSSRYLVKRTGEKVFLECVQDMDHENMFWYRQDPGLGLRLIYFSYDVKMKEKGDIPEGYSVSREKKERFSLILESASTNQTSMYLCASSFRDSRHEQYFGPGTRLTVT.

This clonotype came up a few times. The V call is TRBV9, the J call TRBJ1-6; D might be TRBD1 (5 bases). The V end lost 0 bases, the J end lost 7 bases, and 14 bases lay between the germline ends. The CDR3 is 16 amino acids. Germline CDR1 and CDR2: SGDLS and YYNGEE. DNA for the CDR3: TGTGCCAGCAGCGTAGATCGGGAGTCAGGGAATTCACCCCTCCACTTT. Protein sequence: CASSVDRESGNSPLHF. Complete variable domain (other parts from reference TRBV9 and TRBJ1-6): DSGVTQTPKHLITATGQRVTLRCSPRSGDLSVYWYQQSLDQGLQFLIQYYNGEERAKGNILERFSAQQFPDLHSELNLSSLELGDSALYFCASSVDRESGNSPLHFGNGTRLTVT.

This clonotype was detected ten times or more. The chain joins TRBV11-2 to TRBJ1-3, with 8 bases matching TRBD1. V was clipped by 5 bases and J by 0 bases; unmatched bases: 9. This CDR3 has 17 residues. CDR1 SGHAT and CDR2 FQNNGV come from the germline V gene. In nucleotides, the CDR3 is TGTGCCAGCAGCCCTGACAGGGGATCGATCTCTGGAAACACCATATATTTT. Translated: CASSPDRGSISGNTIYF. Using reference TRBV11-2 and TRBJ1-3 for the parts outside the CDR3, the full variable domain is EAGVAQSPRYKIIEKRQSVAFWCNPISGHATLYWYQQILGQGPKLLIQFQNNGVVDDSQLPKDRFSAERLKGVDSTLKIQPAKLEDSAVYLCASSPDRGSISGNTIYFGEGSWLTVV.

This clonotype has just a few counts. The chain couples TRBV28 to TRBJ1-2, with TRBD1 matching 7 bases. This CDR3 spans 15 amino acids. V trimming: 2 bases; J trimming: 2 bases; junction bases outside the gene matches: 5. Germline CDR1 MDHEN, CDR2 SYDVKM. CDR3 residues: CASSLVRTGNYGYTF. The CDR3 coding sequence is TGTGCCAGCAGTTTAGTCCGGACAGGAAACTATGGCTACACCTTC.

This clonotype was recorded many times. The V gene is TRBV29-1, the J gene TRBJ2-7; 8 nucleotides agree with TRBD1. Germline V lookup: CDR1 SQVTM, CDR2 ANQGSEA. The CDR3 has 14 residues. V shed 5 bases and J 2 bases; nucleotides not matched to a gene: 8. This CDR3 is CSVTGTGHPYEQYF. Here the CDR3 DNA reads TGCAGCGTTACCGGGACAGGACACCCCTACGAGCAGTACTTC.

A few counts support this clonotype. The chain carries TRBV7-9 and TRBJ1-2; D unresolved. This CDR3 is built from 14 residues. Trimming cost V 1 base and J 7 bases, with 13 bases left between them. Germline loops: CDR1 SEHNR, CDR2 FQNEAQ (reference sequence). This CDR3 reads CASSLGGSESGYTF. CDR3 DNA: TGTGCCAGCAGCTTAGGAGGGTCAGAAAGTGGCTACACCTTC.

The table lists this clonotype with a few counts. This chain joins TRBV27 and TRBJ1-5, with D unresolved. This CDR3 is built from 14 residues. The V gene lost 6 bases and the J gene lost 8 bases, with 17 bases spanning the gap. Germline lookup yields CDR1 MNHEY and CDR2 SMNVEV (reference sequence). The CDR3 DNA reads as TGTGCCAGCAGACAGTCCGAGCCTCGGGAGCCCCAGCATTTT. It encodes CASRQSEPREPQHF.

The CDR3 is CASSLDREDGYTF. In DNA, the CDR3 is TGCGCCAGCAGTCTCGACAGGGAGGATGGCTACACCTTC. The V and J genes are TRBV5-1 and TRBJ1-2, with TRBD1 matching over 7 bases. Losses at the gene ends were 5 bases for V and 6 bases for J; bases not matched to a gene: 7. The CDR3 contains 13 residues. CDR1 is SGHRS and CDR2 is YFSETQ in the germline V gene.

This clonotype has more than one count but fewer than ten. This chain joins TRBV12-5 and TRBJ1-6, with TRBD1 matching over 10 bases. Germline trimming cut 5 bases from V and 7 bases from J; bases unmatched to any gene: 5. The CDR3 is made up of 15 amino acids. Looked up from germline, CDR1 is LGHNT and CDR2 is FRNRAP. CDR3 region: CASGTGTGENSPLHF. In DNA form, the CDR3 reads TGTGCTAGTGGTACCGGGACAGGGGAAAATTCACCCCTCCACTTT.

The table lists this clonotype with a few counts. The gene calls are TRBV30 and TRBJ2-7; the D is unclear. The CDR3 consists of 11 residues. Germline CDR1 reads GTSNPN; CDR2 reads SVGIG (reference sequence). Trimming removed 0 bases from V and 3 bases from J, with 3 bases in between. CDR3 nucleotide sequence: TGTGCCTGGAGTGTAAGCTACGAGCAGTACTTC. Protein sequence: CAWSVSYEQYF.

This clonotype turned up a few times. This chain joins TRBV25-1 and TRBJ2-3, with D perhaps TRBD1 or TRBD2 (6 bases each). CDR1 and CDR2 (germline): MGHDK, SYGVNS. Trimming left V 5 bases short and J 0 bases short, with 15 bases between. This CDR3 is 16 amino acids long. The CDR3 region has the DNA TGTGCCAGCAGTAAGGCTCGGGGGCAAAGCACAGATACGCAGTATTTT. It specifies CASSKARGQSTDTQYF. The whole variable domain, remainder taken from reference TRBV25-1 and TRBJ2-3, is EADIYQTPRYLVIGTGKKITLECSQTMGHDKMYWYQQDPGMELHLIHYSYGVNSTEKGDLSSESTVSRIRTEHFPLTLESARPSHTSQYLCASSKARGQSTDTQYFGPGTRLTVL.

This clonotype was detected ten times or more. The chain combines TRBV27 with TRBJ2-5, with 8 nucleotides matching TRBD2. The CDR3 loop spans 16 amino acids. Unmatched junction bases numbered 8, after V lost 4 bases and J lost 1 base. Per germline, CDR1 MNHEY and CDR2 SMNVEV (reference sequence). CDR3 residues: CASSSRLAKPQETQYF. CDR3 nucleotide sequence: TGTGCCAGCAGTTCCCGACTAGCGAAGCCCCAAGAGACCCAGTACTTC.

The sample holds many counts of this clonotype. V gene TRBV11-3 combines with J gene TRBJ2-4; D gene ambiguous. Trimming shortened V by 4 bases and J by 0 bases, and 19 bases separated the two germline ends. CDR1 is SGHNT and CDR2 is YENEEA in the germline V gene. The CDR3 length is 18 residues. This CDR3 is CASSSRWAAVLAKNIQYF. CDR3 DNA sequence: TGTGCCAGCAGCTCCCGATGGGCCGCGGTTTTAGCCAAAAACATTCAGTACTTC.